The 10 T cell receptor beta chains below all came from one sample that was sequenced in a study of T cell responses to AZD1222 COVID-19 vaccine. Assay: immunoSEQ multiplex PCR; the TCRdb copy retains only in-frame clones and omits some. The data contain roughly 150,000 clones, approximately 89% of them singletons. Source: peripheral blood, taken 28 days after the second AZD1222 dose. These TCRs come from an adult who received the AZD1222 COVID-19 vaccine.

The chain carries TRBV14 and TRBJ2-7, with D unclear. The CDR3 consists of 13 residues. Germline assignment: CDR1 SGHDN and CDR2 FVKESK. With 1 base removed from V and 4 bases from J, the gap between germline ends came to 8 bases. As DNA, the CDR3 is TGTGCCAGCAGCCAAGTCGCTCTATACGAGCAGTACTTC. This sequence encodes CASSQVALYEQYF.

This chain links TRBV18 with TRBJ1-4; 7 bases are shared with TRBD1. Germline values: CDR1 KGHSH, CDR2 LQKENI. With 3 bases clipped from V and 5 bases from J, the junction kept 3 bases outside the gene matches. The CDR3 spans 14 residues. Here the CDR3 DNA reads TGTGCCAGCTCACCGAGCAGGGGGAATGAAAAACTGTTTTTT. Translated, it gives CASSPSRGNEKLFF.

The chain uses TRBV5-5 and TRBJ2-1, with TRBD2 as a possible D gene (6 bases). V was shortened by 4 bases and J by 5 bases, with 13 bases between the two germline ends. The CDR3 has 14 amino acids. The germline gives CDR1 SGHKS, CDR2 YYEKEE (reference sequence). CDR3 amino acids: CASSPLGRNNEQFF. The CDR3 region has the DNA TGTGCCAGCAGCCCTTTAGGGAGGAACAATGAGCAGTTCTTC. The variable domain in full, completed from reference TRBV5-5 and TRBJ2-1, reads DAGVTQSPTHLIKTRGQQVTLRCSPISGHKSVSWYQQVLGQGPQFIFQYYEKEERGRGNFPDRFSARQFPNYSSELNVNALLLGDSALYLCASSPLGRNNEQFFGPGTRLTVL.

CDR3 DNA: TGTGCCAGCAGTGAAACTACGGACAGAGTCTATGGCTACACCTTC. Translating gives CASSETTDRVYGYTF. This chain connects TRBV6-1 to TRBJ1-2; D possibly corresponds to TRBD1 (6 bases). Between the trimmed V and J ends, which lost 2 bases and 4 bases, there was a span of 14 bases. From germline, CDR1 is MNHNS and CDR2 SASEGT. The length of the CDR3 is 15 residues.

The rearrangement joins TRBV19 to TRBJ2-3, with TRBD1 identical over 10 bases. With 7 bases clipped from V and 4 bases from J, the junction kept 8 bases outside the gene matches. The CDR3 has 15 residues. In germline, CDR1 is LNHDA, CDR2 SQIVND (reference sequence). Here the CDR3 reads CASKQGQGGPDTQYF. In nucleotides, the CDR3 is TGTGCCAGTAAGCAAGGACAGGGGGGTCCAGATACGCAGTATTTT.

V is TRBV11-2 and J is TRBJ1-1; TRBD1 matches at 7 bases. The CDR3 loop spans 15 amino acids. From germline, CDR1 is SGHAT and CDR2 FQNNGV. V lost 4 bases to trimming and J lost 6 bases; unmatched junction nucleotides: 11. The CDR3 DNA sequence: TGTGCCAGCAGCTATTCGACAGGGAAGTATCCTGAAGCTTTCTTT. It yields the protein CASSYSTGKYPEAFF.

The CDR3 coding sequence is TGTGCCAGTAGTAGGACTAGCGAATCCTACGAGCAGTACTTC. This gives the protein CASSRTSESYEQYF. V is TRBV19 and J is TRBJ2-7, with TRBD2 matching 9 bases. CDR3 length equals 14 residues. Germline V gives CDR1 LNHDA, CDR2 SQIVND (reference sequence). V lost 4 bases and J lost 1; bases outside the gene matches: 2.

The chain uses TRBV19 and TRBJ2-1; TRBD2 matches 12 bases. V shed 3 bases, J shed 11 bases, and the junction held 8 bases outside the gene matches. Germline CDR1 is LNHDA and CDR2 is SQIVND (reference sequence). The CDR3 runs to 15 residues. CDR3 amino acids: CASSITTSGGMKQFF. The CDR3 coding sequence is TGTGCCAGTAGTATTACGACTAGCGGGGGCATGAAGCAGTTCTTC.

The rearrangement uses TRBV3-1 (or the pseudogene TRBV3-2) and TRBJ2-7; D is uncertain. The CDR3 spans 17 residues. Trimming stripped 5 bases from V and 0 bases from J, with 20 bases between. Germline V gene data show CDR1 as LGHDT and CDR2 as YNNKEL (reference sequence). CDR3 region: CASSESAVGESSYEQYF. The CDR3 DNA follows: TGTGCCAGCAGCGAATCCGCGGTTGGAGAAAGCTCCTACGAGCAGTACTTC.

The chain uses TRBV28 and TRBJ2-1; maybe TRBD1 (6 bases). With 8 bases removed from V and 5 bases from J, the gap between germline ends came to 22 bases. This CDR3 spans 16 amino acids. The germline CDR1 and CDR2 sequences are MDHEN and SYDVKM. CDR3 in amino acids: CASRTPTGTYNNEQFF. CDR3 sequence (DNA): TGTGCCAGCCGCACTCCTACCGGGACATACAACAATGAGCAGTTCTTC.